This T cell receptor (beta chain) was documented in a study of blood T cell repertoires in COVID-19. Background on the study: Samples of COVID-19 (acute and convalescent) were obtained from the United States, Italy and Spain. PBMCs, B-cell-depleted T cells, or T cells provided the cDNA or gDNA that made up the material.

Original analysis: Reference gene primer amplification yielded estimated nucleated cell counts. Libraries were prepared by immunoSEQ multiplex PCR; TCRdb keeps only in-frame clonotypes and omits some of them. That table supplies the V and J calls and clone size; D and trimming were determined from the DNA. In the table there are about 250,000 clones, roughly 91% of which are singletons. Germline trimming cut 6 bases from V and 6 bases from J; bases unmatched to any gene: 7. Germline lookup yields CDR1 MRHNA and CDR2 SNTAGT. This CDR3 comprises 15 residues. This TCR was recovered from a man aged 25 to 40 with acute or convalescent COVID-19. Sequencing was performed on peripheral blood. V is TRBV6-4 and J is TRBJ2-1; 11 bases map to TRBD2. CDR3 region: CASRTIAGGPNEQFF. The CDR3 nucleotides are TGTGCCAGCAGAACAATAGCGGGGGGGCCCAATGAGCAGTTCTTC.